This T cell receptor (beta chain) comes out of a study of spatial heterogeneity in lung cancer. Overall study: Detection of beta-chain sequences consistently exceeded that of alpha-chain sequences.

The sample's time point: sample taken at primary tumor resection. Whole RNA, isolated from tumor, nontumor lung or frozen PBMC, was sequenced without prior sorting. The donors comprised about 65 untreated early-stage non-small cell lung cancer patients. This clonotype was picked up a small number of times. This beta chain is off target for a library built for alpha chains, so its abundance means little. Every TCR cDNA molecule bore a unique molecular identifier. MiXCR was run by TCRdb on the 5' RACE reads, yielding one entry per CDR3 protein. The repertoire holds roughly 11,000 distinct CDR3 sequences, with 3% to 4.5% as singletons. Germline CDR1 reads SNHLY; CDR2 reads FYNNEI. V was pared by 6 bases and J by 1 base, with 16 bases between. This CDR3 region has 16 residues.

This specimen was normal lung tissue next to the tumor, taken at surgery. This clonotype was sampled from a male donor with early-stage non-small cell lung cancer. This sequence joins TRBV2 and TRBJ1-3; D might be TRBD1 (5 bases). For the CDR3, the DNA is TGTGCCAGCAGGGTTTCGGGACTCCGTTCTGGAAACACCATATATTTT. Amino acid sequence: CASRVSGLRSGNTIYF.